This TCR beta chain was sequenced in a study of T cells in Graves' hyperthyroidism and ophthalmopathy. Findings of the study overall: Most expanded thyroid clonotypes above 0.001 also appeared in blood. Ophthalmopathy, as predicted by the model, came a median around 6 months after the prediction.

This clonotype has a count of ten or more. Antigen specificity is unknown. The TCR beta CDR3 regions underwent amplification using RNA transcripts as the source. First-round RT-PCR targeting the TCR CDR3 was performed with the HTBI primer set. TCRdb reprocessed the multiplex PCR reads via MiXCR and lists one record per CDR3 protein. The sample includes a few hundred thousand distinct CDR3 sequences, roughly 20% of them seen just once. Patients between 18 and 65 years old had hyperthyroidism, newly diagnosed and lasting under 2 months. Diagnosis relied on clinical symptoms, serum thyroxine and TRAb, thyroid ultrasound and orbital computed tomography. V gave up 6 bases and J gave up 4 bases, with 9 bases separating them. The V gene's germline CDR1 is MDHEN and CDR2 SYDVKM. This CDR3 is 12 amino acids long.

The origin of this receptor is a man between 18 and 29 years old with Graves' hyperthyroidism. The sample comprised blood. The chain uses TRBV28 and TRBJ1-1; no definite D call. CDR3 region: CASSPWATEAFF. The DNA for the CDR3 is TGTGCCAGCAGCCCATGGGCCACTGAAGCTTTCTTT.